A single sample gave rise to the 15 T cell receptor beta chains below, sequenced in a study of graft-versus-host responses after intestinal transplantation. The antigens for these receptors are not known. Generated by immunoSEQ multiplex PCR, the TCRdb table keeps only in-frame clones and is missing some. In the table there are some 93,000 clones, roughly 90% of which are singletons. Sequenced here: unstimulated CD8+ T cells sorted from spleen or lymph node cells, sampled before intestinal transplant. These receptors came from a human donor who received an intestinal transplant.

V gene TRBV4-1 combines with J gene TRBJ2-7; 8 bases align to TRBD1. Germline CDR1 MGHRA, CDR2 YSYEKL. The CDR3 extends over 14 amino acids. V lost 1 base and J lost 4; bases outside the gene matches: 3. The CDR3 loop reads CASSQATGGYEQYF. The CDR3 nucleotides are TGCGCCAGCAGCCAAGCCACAGGGGGGTACGAGCAGTACTTC.

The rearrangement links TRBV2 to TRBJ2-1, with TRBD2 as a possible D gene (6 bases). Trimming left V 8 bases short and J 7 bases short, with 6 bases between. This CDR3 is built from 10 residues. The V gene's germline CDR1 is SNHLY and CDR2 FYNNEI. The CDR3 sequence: CASGRNEQFF. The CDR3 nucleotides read TGTGCCAGCGGGAGGAATGAGCAGTTCTTC.

This chain's CDR3 is CASSDSPGGLYEQYF. The CDR3 bases are TGCGCCAGCAGTGATAGCCCAGGGGGGCTCTACGAGCAGTACTTC. This sequence joins TRBV10-1 and TRBJ2-7; the D gene is possibly TRBD1 (7 bases). The CDR3 runs to 15 residues. Germline V lookup: CDR1 WNHNN, CDR2 SYGVQD (reference sequence). V was clipped by 3 bases and J by 3 bases, with 15 bases between them.

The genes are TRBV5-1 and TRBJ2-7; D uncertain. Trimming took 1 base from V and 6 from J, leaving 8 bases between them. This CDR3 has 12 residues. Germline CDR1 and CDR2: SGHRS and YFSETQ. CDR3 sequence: CASSLQRGEQYF. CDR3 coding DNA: TGCGCCAGCAGCTTGCAACGAGGCGAGCAGTACTTC.

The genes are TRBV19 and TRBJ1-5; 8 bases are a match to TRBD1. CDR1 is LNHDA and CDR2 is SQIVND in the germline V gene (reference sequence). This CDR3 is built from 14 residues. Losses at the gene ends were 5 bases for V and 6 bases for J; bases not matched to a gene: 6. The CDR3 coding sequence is TGTGCCAGTAGTTCCTTTGACAGGGGTCAGCCCCAGCATTTT. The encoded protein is CASSSFDRGQPQHF.

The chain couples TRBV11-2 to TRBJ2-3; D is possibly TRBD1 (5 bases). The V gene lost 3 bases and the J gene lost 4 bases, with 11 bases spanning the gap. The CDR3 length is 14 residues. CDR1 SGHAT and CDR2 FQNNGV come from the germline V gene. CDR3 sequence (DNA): TGTGCCAGCAGCTTTTCGCAGGGCCCAGATACGCAGTATTTT. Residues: CASSFSQGPDTQYF.

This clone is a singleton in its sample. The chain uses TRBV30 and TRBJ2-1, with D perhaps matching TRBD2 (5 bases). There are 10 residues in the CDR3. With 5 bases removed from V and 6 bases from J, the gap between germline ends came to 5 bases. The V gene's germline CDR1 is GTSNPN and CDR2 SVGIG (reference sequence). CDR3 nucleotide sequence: TGTGCCTGGGGAGGCAATGAGCAGTTCTTC. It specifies CAWGGNEQFF. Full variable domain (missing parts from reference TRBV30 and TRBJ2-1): SQTIHQWPATLVQPVGSPLSLECTVEGTSNPNLYWYRQAAGRGLQLLFYSVGIGQISSEVPQNLSASRPQDRQFILSSKKLLLSDSGFYLCAWGGNEQFFGPGTRLTVL.

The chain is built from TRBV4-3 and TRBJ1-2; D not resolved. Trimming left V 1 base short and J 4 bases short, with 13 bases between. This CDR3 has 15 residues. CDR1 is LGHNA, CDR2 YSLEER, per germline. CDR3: CASSQVYSEGYGYTF. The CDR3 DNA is TGCGCCAGCAGCCAAGTTTACAGCGAGGGCTATGGCTACACCTTC.

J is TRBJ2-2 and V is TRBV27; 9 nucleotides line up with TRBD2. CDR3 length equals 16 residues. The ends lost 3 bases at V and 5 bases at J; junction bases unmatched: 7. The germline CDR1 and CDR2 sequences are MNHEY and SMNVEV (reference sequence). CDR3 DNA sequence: TGTGCCAGCAGTTTCGGCGGGGGGGTGCCGACCGGGGAGCTGTTTTTT. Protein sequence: CASSFGGGVPTGELFF.

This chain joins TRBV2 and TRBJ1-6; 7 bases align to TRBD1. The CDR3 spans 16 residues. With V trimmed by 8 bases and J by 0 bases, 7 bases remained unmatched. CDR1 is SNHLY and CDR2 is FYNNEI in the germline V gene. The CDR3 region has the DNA TGTGCCAGCTCAATCGGACAGGCCTCCTATAATTCACCCCTCCACTTT. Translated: CASSIGQASYNSPLHF.

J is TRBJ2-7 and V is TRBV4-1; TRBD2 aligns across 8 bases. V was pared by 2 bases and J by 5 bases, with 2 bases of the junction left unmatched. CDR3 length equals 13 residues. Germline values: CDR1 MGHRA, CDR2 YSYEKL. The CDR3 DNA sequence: TGCGCCAGCAGCCAAAGCGGGAGACACGAGCAGTACTTC. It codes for CASSQSGRHEQYF.

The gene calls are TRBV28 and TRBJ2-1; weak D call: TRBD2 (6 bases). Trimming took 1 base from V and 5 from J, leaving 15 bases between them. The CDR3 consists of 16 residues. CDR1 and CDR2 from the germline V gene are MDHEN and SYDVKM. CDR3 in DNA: TGTGCCAGCAGTTTATTGGAGCGGAGGGAAAACAATGAGCAGTTCTTC. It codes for CASSLLERRENNEQFF. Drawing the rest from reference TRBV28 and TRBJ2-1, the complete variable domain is DVKVTQSSRYLVKRTGEKVFLECVQDMDHENMFWYRQDPGLGLRLIYFSYDVKMKEKGDIPEGYSVSREKKERFSLILESASTNQTSMYLCASSLLERRENNEQFFGPGTRLTVL.

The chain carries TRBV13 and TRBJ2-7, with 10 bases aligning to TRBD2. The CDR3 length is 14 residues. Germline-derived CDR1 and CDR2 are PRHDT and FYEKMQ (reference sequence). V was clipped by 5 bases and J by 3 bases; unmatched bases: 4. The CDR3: CASSPGLANYEQYF. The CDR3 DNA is TGTGCCAGCAGCCCGGGACTAGCGAACTACGAGCAGTACTTC.

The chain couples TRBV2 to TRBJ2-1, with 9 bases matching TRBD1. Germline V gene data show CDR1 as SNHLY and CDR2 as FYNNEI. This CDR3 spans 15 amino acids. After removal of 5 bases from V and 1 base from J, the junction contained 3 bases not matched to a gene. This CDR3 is CASSLGTGSYNEQFF. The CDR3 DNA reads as TGTGCCAGCAGTCTCGGGACAGGGTCCTACAATGAGCAGTTCTTC.

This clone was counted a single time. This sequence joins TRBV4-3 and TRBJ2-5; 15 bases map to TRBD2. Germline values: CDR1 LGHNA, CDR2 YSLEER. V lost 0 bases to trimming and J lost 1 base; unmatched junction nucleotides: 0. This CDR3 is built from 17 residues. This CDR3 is CASSQEGLAGGQETQYF. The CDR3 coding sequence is TGCGCCAGCAGCCAAGAGGGACTAGCGGGGGGCCAAGAGACCCAGTACTTC.